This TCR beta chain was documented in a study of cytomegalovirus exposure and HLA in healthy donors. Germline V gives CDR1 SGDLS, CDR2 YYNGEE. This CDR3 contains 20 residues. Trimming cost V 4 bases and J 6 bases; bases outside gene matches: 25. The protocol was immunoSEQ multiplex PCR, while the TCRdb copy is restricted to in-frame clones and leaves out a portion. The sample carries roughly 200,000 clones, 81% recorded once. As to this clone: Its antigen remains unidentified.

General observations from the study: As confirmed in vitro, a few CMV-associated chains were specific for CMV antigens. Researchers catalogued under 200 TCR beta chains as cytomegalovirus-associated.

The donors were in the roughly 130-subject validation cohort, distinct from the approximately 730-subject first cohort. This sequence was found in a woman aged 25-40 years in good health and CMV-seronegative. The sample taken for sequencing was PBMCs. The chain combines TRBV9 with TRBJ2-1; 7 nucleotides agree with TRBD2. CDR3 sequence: CASSTSPGARLAGTTNEQFF. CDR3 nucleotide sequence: TGTGCCAGCAGCACATCCCCTGGGGCCCGACTAGCCGGAACGACCAATGAGCAGTTCTTC.